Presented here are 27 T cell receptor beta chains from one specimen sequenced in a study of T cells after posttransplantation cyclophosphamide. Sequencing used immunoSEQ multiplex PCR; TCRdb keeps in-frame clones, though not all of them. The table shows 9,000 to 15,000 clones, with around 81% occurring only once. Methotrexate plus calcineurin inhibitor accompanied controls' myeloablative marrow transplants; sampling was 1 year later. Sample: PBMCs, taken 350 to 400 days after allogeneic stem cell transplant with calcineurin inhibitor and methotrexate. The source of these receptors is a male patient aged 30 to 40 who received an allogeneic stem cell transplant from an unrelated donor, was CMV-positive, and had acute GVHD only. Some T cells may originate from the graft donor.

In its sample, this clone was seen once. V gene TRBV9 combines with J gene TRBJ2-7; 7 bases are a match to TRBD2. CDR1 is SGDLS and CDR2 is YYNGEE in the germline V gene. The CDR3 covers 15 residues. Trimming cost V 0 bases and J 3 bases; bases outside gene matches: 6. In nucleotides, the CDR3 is TGTGCCAGCAGCGTAGGTTCAAGCGGGATCTACGAGCAGTACTTC. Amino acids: CASSVGSSGIYEQYF. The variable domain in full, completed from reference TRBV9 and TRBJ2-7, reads DSGVTQTPKHLITATGQRVTLRCSPRSGDLSVYWYQQSLDQGLQFLIQYYNGEERAKGNILERFSAQQFPDLHSELNLSSLELGDSALYFCASSVGSSGIYEQYFGPGTRLTVT.

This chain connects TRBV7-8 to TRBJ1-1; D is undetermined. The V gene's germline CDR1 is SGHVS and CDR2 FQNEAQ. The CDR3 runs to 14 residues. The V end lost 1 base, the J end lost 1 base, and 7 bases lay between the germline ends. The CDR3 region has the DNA TGTGCCAGCAGCTTAGTCGCAGGGAACACTGAAGCTTTCTTT. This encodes CASSLVAGNTEAFF.

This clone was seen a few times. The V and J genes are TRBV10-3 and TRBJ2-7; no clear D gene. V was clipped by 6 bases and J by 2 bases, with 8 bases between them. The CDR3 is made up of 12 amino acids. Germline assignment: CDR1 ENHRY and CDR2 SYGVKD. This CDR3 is CAISLRAYEQYF. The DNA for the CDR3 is TGTGCCATCAGCCTCCGGGCCTACGAGCAGTACTTC.

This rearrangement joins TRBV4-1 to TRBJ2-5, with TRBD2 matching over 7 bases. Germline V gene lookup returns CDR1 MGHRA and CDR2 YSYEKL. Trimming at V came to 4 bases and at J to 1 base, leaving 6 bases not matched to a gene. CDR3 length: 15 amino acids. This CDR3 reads CASSPMGGGQETQYF. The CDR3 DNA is TGCGCCAGCAGCCCGATGGGGGGGGGCCAAGAGACCCAGTACTTC.

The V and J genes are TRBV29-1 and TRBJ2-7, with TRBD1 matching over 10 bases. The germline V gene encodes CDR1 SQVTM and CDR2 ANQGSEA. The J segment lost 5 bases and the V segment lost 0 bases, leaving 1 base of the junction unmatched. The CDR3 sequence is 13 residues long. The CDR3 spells CSVEDGTGDEQYF. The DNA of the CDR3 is TGCAGCGTTGAAGATGGGACAGGGGACGAGCAGTACTTC.

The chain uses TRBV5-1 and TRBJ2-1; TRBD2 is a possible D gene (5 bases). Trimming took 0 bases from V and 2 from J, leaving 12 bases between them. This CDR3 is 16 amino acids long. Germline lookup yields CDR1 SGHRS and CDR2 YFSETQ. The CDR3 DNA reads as TGCGCCAGCAGCTTGGCCCCCAGCGGAACCTACAATGAGCAGTTCTTC. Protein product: CASSLAPSGTYNEQFF.

As DNA, the CDR3 is TGTGCCAGCAGCTTAGAGAGGACCTACGAGCAGTACTTC. Encoded protein: CASSLERTYEQYF. The V call is TRBV7-6, the J call TRBJ2-7, with D uncertain. The CDR3 contains 13 residues. With 1 base removed from V and 2 bases from J, the gap between germline ends came to 6 bases. The germline CDR1 and CDR2 sequences are SGHVS and FNYEAQ.

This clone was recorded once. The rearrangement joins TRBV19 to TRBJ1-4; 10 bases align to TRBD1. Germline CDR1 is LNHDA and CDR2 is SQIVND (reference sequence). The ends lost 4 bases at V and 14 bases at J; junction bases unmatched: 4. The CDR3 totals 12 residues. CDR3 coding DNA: TGTGCCAGTAGTACCGGGACAGGGGCTCTGTTTTTT. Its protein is CASSTGTGALFF.

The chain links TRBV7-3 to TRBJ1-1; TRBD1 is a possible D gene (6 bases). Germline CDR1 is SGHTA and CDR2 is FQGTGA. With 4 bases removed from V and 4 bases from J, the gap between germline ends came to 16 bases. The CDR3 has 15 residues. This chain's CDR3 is CASSSRTGSATEAFF. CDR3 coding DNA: TGTGCCAGCAGCTCCCGAACAGGGTCGGCCACTGAAGCTTTCTTT.

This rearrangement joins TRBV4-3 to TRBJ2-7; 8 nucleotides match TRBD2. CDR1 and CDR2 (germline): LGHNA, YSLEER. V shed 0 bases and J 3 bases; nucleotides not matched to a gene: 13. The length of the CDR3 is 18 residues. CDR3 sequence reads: CASSQELPGAGGYYEQYF. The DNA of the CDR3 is TGCGCCAGCAGCCAAGAGCTCCCCGGGGCGGGGGGCTACTACGAGCAGTACTTC.

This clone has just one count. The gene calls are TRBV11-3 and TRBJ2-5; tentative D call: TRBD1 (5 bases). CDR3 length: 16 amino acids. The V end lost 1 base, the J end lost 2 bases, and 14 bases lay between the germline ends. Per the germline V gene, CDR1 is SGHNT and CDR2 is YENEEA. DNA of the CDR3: TGTGCCAGCAGCTTAGGGGCCTCAGGGCAGCAAGAGACCCAGTACTTC. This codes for CASSLGASGQQETQYF. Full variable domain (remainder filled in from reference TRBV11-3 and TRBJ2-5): EAGVVQSPRYKIIEKKQPVAFWCNPISGHNTLYWYLQNLGQGPELLIRYENEEAVDDSQLPKDRFSAERLKGVDSTLKIQPAELGDSAVYLCASSLGASGQQETQYFGPGTRLLVL.

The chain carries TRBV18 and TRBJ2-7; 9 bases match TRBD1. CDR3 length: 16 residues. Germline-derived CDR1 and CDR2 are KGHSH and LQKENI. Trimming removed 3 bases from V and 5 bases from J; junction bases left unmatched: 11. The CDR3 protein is CASSPPGGTGNNEQYF. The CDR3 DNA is TGTGCCAGCTCACCCCCTGGCGGGACAGGGAATAACGAGCAGTACTTC. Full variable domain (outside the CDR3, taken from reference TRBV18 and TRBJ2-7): NAGVMQNPRHLVRRRGQEARLRCSPMKGHSHVYWYRQLPEEGLKFMVYLQKENIIDESGMPKERFSAEFPKEGPSILRIQQVVRGDSAAYFCASSPPGGTGNNEQYFGPGTRLTVT.

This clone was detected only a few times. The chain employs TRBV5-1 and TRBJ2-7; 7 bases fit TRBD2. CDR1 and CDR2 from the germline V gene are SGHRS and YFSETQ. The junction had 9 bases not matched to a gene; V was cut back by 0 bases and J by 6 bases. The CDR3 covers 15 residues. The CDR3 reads CASSLGGQRGGEQYF. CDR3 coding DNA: TGCGCCAGCAGCTTGGGGGGCCAGCGGGGTGGCGAGCAGTACTTC.

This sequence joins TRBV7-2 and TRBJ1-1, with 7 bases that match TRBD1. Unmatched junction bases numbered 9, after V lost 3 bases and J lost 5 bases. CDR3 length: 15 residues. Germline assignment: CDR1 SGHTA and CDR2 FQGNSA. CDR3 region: CASSFSQGMSTEAFF. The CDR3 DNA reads TGTGCCAGCAGCTTTTCACAGGGGATGAGTACTGAAGCTTTCTTT.

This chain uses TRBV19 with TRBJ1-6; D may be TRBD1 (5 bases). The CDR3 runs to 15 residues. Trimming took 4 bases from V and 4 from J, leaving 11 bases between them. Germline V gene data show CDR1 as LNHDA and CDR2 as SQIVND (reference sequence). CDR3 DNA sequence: TGTGCCAGTAGTAAGCCCCGACAGTATAATTCACCCCTCCACTTT. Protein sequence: CASSKPRQYNSPLHF. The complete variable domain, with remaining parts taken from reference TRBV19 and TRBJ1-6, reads DGGITQSPKYLFRKEGQNVTLSCEQNLNHDAMYWYRQDPGQGLRLIYYSQIVNDFQKGDIAEGYSVSREKKESFPLTVTSAQKNPTAFYLCASSKPRQYNSPLHFGNGTRLTVT.

The chain's CDR3 is CASSETGNGNTIYF. CDR3 nucleotide sequence: TGTGCCAGCTCAGAAACAGGGAACGGAAACACCATATATTTT. V usage is TRBV18 and J usage is TRBJ1-3, with D maybe TRBD1 (6 bases). V lost 5 bases, J lost 4 bases, and 12 bases lay in between. Germline V gene data show CDR1 as KGHSH and CDR2 as LQKENI. The CDR3 is made up of 14 amino acids.

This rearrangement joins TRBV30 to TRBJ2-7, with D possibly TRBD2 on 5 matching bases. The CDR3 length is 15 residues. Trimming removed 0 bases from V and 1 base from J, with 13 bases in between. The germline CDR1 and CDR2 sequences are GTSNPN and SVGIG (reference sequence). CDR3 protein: CAWSVRAATSYEQYF. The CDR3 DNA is TGTGCCTGGAGTGTACGAGCGGCCACTTCCTACGAGCAGTACTTC.

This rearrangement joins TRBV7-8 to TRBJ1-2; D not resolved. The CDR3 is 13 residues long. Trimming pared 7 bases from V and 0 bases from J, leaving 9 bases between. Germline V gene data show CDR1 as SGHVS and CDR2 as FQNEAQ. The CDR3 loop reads CASTPGTNYGYTF. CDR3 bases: TGTGCCAGCACCCCCGGGACTAACTATGGCTACACCTTC.

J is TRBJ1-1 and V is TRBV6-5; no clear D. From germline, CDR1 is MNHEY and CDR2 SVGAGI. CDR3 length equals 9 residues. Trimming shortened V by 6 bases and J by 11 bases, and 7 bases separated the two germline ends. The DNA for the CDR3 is TGTGCCAGCAGCCCCCAGGCTTTCTTT. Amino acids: CASSPQAFF.

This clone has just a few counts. The CDR3 sequence: CASSIIVVGRGQNTGELFF. CDR3 nucleotide sequence: TGTGCCAGCTCTATTATCGTAGTGGGTAGGGGCCAGAACACCGGGGAGCTGTTTTTT. V gene TRBV27 combines with J gene TRBJ2-2; TRBD1 might be the D (5 bases). V shed 8 bases and J shed 1 base, with 26 bases lying between them. The CDR3 has 19 amino acids. CDR1 and CDR2 (germline): MNHEY, SMNVEV (reference sequence).

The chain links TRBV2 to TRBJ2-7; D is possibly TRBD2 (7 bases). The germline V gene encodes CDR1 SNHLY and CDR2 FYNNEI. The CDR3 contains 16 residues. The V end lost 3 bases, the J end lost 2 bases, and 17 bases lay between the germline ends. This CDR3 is CASSEAWGGHPYEQYF. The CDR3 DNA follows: TGTGCCAGCAGTGAGGCTTGGGGGGGCCACCCCTACGAGCAGTACTTC.

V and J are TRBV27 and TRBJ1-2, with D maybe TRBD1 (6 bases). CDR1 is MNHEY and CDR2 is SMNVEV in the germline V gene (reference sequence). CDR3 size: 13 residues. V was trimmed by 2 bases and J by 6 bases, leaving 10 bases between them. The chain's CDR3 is CASSLLRGNGYTF. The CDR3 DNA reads TGTGCCAGCAGTTTACTCAGGGGTAATGGCTACACCTTC.

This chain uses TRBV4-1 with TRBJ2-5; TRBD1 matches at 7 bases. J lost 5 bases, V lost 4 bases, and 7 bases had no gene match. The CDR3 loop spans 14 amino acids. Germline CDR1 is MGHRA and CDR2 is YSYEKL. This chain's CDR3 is CASSRIQGRETQYF. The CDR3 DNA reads TGCGCCAGCAGCCGGATACAGGGGCGCGAGACCCAGTACTTC.

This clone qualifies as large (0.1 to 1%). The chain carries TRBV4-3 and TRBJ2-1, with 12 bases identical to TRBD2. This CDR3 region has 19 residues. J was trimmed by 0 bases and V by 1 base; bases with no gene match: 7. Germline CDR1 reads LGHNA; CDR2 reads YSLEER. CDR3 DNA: TGCGCCAGCAGCCAAGGGGCTAGCGGGGGGGGGAGCTCCTACAATGAGCAGTTCTTC. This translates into CASSQGASGGGSSYNEQFF.

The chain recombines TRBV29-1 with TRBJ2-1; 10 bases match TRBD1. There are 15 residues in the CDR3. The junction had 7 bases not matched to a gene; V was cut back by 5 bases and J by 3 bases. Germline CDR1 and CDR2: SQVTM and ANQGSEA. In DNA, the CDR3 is TGCAGCGTTACGCGGGACAGGGGCATCTACAATGAGCAGTTCTTC. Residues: CSVTRDRGIYNEQFF.

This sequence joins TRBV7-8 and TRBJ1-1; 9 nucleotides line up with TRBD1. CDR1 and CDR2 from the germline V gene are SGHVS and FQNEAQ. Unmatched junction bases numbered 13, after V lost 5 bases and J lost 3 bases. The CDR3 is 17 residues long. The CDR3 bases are TGTGCCAGCAGCATAGGTTCTGGGACAGGGCTGGACACTGAAGCTTTCTTT. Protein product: CASSIGSGTGLDTEAFF.

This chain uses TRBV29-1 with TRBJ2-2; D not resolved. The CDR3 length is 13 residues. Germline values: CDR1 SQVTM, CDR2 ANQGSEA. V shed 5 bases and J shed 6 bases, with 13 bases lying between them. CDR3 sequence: CSVSQAVAGELFF. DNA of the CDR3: TGCAGCGTTAGTCAGGCAGTCGCCGGGGAGCTGTTTTTT.